The 10 T cell receptor beta chains presented below share a single source sample, sequenced in a study of control samples from healthy donors and cancer patients. The data were produced by immunoSEQ multiplex PCR, yet TCRdb's version contains in-frame clones alone and is incomplete. The data show about 79,000 clones, with approximately 93% seen just once and around 1.3% held by the top ten. The sequenced sample consisted of PBMCs. The receptors were sampled from a woman aged 40 to 50 with lung cancer.

The chain combines TRBV6-5 with TRBJ2-7; 12 bases line up with TRBD2. Germline trimming cut 9 bases from V and 3 bases from J; bases unmatched to any gene: 6. The CDR3 runs 14 residues. From germline, CDR1 is MNHEY and CDR2 SVGAGI. Here the CDR3 reads CARELAGGHYEQYF. CDR3 in DNA: TGTGCCAGAGAACTAGCGGGGGGACACTACGAGCAGTACTTC.

This rearrangement joins TRBV5-8 to TRBJ1-2, with D possibly being TRBD1 (6 bases). The CDR3 is 15 residues long. V was trimmed by 4 bases and J by 2 bases, leaving 15 bases between them. Per the germline V gene, CDR1 is SGHTS and CDR2 is YDEGEE. The CDR3 protein is CASSNKWRGNYGYTF. DNA of the CDR3: TGTGCCAGCAGCAACAAGTGGAGGGGGAACTATGGCTACACCTTC.

V is TRBV2 and J is TRBJ1-2; D may be TRBD1 (5 bases). Germline V lookup: CDR1 SNHLY, CDR2 FYNNEI. The CDR3 totals 13 residues. V was shortened by 5 bases and J by 5 bases, with 12 bases between the two germline ends. The CDR3 here is CASSSIDSYGYTF. Here the CDR3 DNA reads TGTGCCAGCAGTTCCATAGACAGTTATGGCTACACCTTC. The full variable domain, in which reference TRBV2 and TRBJ1-2 provide the parts outside the CDR3, is EPEVTQTPSHQVTQMGQEVILRCVPISNHLYFYWYRQILGQKVEFLVSFYNNEISEKSEIFDDQFSVERPDGSNFTLKIRSTKLEDSAMYFCASSSIDSYGYTFGSGTRLTVV.

The V and J genes are TRBV13 and TRBJ2-2; D perhaps matches TRBD1 (6 bases). The germline V and J ends were trimmed by 3 bases and 1 base, with 9 bases remaining between them. Per germline, CDR1 PRHDT and CDR2 FYEKMQ (reference sequence). CDR3 length: 15 residues. The DNA of the CDR3 is TGTGCCAGCAGCTTGGGGGCCCAGAACACCGGGGAGCTGTTTTTT. It specifies CASSLGAQNTGELFF. Together with reference TRBV13 and TRBJ2-2, the CDR3 gives the full variable domain: AAGVIQSPRHLIKEKRETATLKCYPIPRHDTVYWYQQGPGQDPQFLISFYEKMQSDKGSIPDRFSAQQFSDYHSELNMSSLELGDSALYFCASSLGAQNTGELFFGEGSRLTVL.

The chain uses TRBV28 and TRBJ2-3, with D unclear. V shed 3 bases and J shed 2 bases, with 6 bases lying between them. CDR3 length: 13 residues. From germline, CDR1 is MDHEN and CDR2 SYDVKM. In DNA form, the CDR3 reads TGTGCCAGCAGTTTCACCATCACAGATACGCAGTATTTT. It translates to CASSFTITDTQYF.

This rearrangement joins TRBV6-6 to TRBJ2-7; no definite D call. In germline, CDR1 is MNHNY, CDR2 SVGAGI (reference sequence). The CDR3 consists of 14 residues. The V end lost 0 bases, the J end lost 4 bases, and 10 bases lay between the germline ends. This CDR3 reads CASSYSNKGYEQYF. CDR3 sequence (DNA): TGTGCCAGCAGTTACTCGAATAAAGGATACGAGCAGTACTTC.

This sequence joins TRBV19 and TRBJ2-1; 7 nucleotides line up with TRBD1. The germline V gene has CDR1 LNHDA and CDR2 SQIVND (reference sequence). The CDR3 loop spans 14 amino acids. After removal of 3 bases from V and 5 bases from J, the junction contained 4 bases not matched to a gene. The CDR3 is CASSIAGGHNEQFF. CDR3 DNA: TGTGCCAGTAGTATCGCAGGGGGACACAATGAGCAGTTCTTC. Full variable domain (rest looked up from reference TRBV19 and TRBJ2-1): DGGITQSPKYLFRKEGQNVTLSCEQNLNHDAMYWYRQDPGQGLRLIYYSQIVNDFQKGDIAEGYSVSREKKESFPLTVTSAQKNPTAFYLCASSIAGGHNEQFFGPGTRLTVL.

The chain recombines TRBV10-3 with TRBJ2-5; D call uncertain. Germline-derived CDR1 and CDR2 are ENHRY and SYGVKD. The V end lost 0 bases, the J end lost 3 bases, and 5 bases lay between the germline ends. CDR3 length equals 13 residues. This CDR3 is CAISESLEETQYF. CDR3 sequence (DNA): TGTGCCATCAGTGAGTCGTTAGAAGAGACCCAGTACTTC.

The V call is TRBV3-1 (or the pseudogene TRBV3-2), the J call TRBJ1-1, with 11 bases that match TRBD1. V trimming: 5 bases; J trimming: 5 bases; junction bases outside the gene matches: 7. The CDR3 extends over 15 amino acids. From germline, CDR1 is LGHDT and CDR2 YNNKEL (reference sequence). DNA for the CDR3: TGTGCCAGCAGCTGGCGGACAGGGGGCCGAACTGAAGCTTTCTTT. Its translation: CASSWRTGGRTEAFF.

With regard to this clone: This CDR3 is also generated by other DNA sequences in the sample. The chain combines TRBV27 with TRBJ1-5; the match to TRBD1 covers 9 bases. The length of the CDR3 is 14 residues. V was clipped by 5 bases and J by 4 bases; unmatched bases: 3. Germline assignment: CDR1 MNHEY and CDR2 SMNVEV (reference sequence). CDR3 coding DNA: TGTGCCAGCAGTCCCGGGACAGGGAATCAGCCCCAGCATTTT. The encoded protein is CASSPGTGNQPQHF.